This is a list of T cell receptor beta chains from one sample in a study of CD8 T cells in Susac syndrome. A single record per CDR3 protein comes from TCRdb applying MiXCR to the immunoSEQ multiplex PCR reads. This table holds 200,000 to 250,000 distinct CDR3 sequences, 94% found once. Sequenced: CD4+ T cells from PBMCs. Every receptor here comes from a human donor with Susac syndrome. Both conserved end residues are part of each CDR3. A D gene is named only where the DNA matches it firmly. Some rows have no size entry. The others give once, few or many, or a class for an expanded clone.

d_call j_call v_call clone_size cdr3_nt cdr3_aa
TRBD1 TRBJ2-7 TRBV30 NA TGTGCCTGGAAGCCAGGGGACAGGGGATTCTACGAGCAGTACTTC CAWKPGDRGFYEQYF
TRBD1 TRBJ1-5 TRBV28 NA TGTGCCAGCAGTCAGGGACAGGGTATCCGTCAGCCCCAGCATTTT CASSQGQGIRQPQHF
NA TRBJ2-1 TRBV20-1 NA TGCAGTGCTAGGAGGGGTGCGGGGAGCTCCTACAATGAGCAGTTCTTC CSARRGAGSSYNEQFF
TRBD2 TRBJ2-7 TRBV20-1 NA TGCAGTGCCGTAGTCCCGGGGGGGTCCTACGAGCAGTACTTC CSAVVPGGSYEQYF
TRBD2 TRBJ2-7 TRBV6-1 NA TGTGCCAGCAGAGCGGGGGGACTTGCGAACGAGCAGTACTTC CASRAGGLANEQYF
TRBD1 TRBJ2-1 TRBV5-1 NA TGCGCCAGCAGCTTGGAACTAGGGGACAGTGAGCAGTTCTTC CASSLELGDSEQFF
TRBD1 TRBJ2-7 TRBV9 NA TGTGCCAGCAGCGTAGCTCCCGGGACAGGGGTCTCCTACGAGCAGTACTTC CASSVAPGTGVSYEQYF
TRBD1 TRBJ2-5 TRBV29-1 once TGCAGCGTCCCGGACAGGGAAAGAGGGACCCAGTACTTC CSVPDRERGTQYF
NA TRBJ1-1 TRBV28 NA TGTGCCACCAACACATTGAACACTGAAGCTTTCTTT CATNTLNTEAFF
TRBD2 TRBJ2-3 TRBV30 once TGTGCCTGGAGTAGACTAGCGGGGGGAGATACGCAGTATTTT CAWSRLAGGDTQYF
NA TRBJ1-6 TRBV4-3 once TGCGCCAGCAGCCTTGGGACGGCCTCACCCCTCCACTTT CASSLGTASPLHF
TRBD1 TRBJ1-2 TRBV9 NA TGTGCCAGCAGCGTCGGGACAGGGGTTAACTATGGCTACACCTTC CASSVGTGVNYGYTF
NA TRBJ1-1 TRBV6-8 NA TGTGCCAGCACCAAACCTGCCATGAACACTGAAGCTTTCTTT CASTKPAMNTEAFF
NA TRBJ2-3 TRBV6-1 NA TGTGCCAGCGCACCCCGTCGAGGGATAGACACAGATACGCAGTATTTT CASAPRRGIDTDTQYF
NA TRBJ2-2 TRBV18 NA TGTGCCAGCTCACCAACCAGGACCGTGACCGGGGAGCTGTTTTTT CASSPTRTVTGELFF
NA TRBJ2-5 TRBV6-5 NA TGTGCCAGCAGTGAAGTGGGAGAGACCCAGTACTTC CASSEVGETQYF
NA TRBJ2-1 TRBV11-2 NA TGTGCCAGCAGTTACCGGAGCAAGGGAAAACTATACAATGAGCAGTTCTTC CASSYRSKGKLYNEQFF
TRBD2 TRBJ2-3 TRBV5-1 NA TGCGCCAGCAGGGTCGCGGGGGGCGCAGATACGCAGTATTTT CASRVAGGADTQYF
NA TRBJ1-1 TRBV18 NA TGTGCCAGCTCACCCGATTTGGGCAGTCTTGAAGCTTTCTTT CASSPDLGSLEAFF
TRBD1 TRBJ1-1 TRBV5-4 once TGTGCCAGCAGCTTGGGTGCGGGACAGGTGAACACTGAAGCTTTCTTT CASSLGAGQVNTEAFF
NA TRBJ2-3 TRBV30 NA TGTGCCTGGAGTGTAGGGAAACAGCTGAGCACAGATACGCAGTATTTT CAWSVGKQLSTDTQYF
TRBD1 TRBJ1-5 TRBV20-1 NA TGCAGTGCTAGATCAGGGGGAAGTGGGCAGCCCCAGCATTTT CSARSGGSGQPQHF
NA TRBJ2-7 TRBV5-4 NA TGTGCCAGCAGCTTGGGGGGTGGGGGAAAAACCTACGAGCAGTACTTC CASSLGGGGKTYEQYF
NA TRBJ1-4 TRBV7-8 NA TGTGCCAGCAGCACCACGCCGGGTCTAGAAGAAAAACTGTTTTTT CASSTTPGLEEKLFF
NA TRBJ1-2 TRBV19 NA TGTGCCAGTAGTTCTAGGACGGGTCACAATGGCTACACCTTC CASSSRTGHNGYTF
NA TRBJ2-5 TRBV5-1 few TGCGCCAGCAGCTCGCACAGGGAATTTGGAGAGACCCAGTACTTC CASSSHREFGETQYF
NA TRBJ1-5 TRBV30 NA TGTGCCTGGAGTCGATCAGCCGACAATCAGCCCCAGCATTTT CAWSRSADNQPQHF